These 5 T cell receptor beta chains were all obtained from the same sample, sequenced in a study of T cells in Graves' hyperthyroidism and ophthalmopathy. It was RNA transcripts that yielded the amplified TCR beta CDR3 regions. The primer set for the first-round RT-PCR of the TCR CDR3 was HTBI. In TCRdb, the multiplex PCR reads were re-called with MiXCR into one record per CDR3 protein. The profile shows 96,000 or so distinct CDR3 sequences, roughly 56% of them singletons. Sequenced: blood. All receptors derive from a woman aged 40 to 55 with Graves' hyperthyroidism.

As for this clonotype: At one boundary the junction diverges from the germline segment, which might be a read error. The chain joins TRBV5-1 to TRBJ2-6; a possible D gene is TRBD1 (7 bases). CDR1 is SGHRS and CDR2 is YFSETQ in the germline V gene. CDR3 length: 17 amino acids. CDR3: CASSLGQGDSGANVPTF. In DNA, the CDR3 is TGCGCCAGCAGCTTGGGTCAGGGGGACTCTGGGGCCAACGTCCCGACTTTC.

Many counts were recorded for this clonotype. V usage is TRBV7-9 and J usage is TRBJ2-3; perhaps TRBD2 as D (5 bases). The V gene's germline CDR1 is SEHNR and CDR2 FQNEAQ (reference sequence). This CDR3 is 13 amino acids long. The V gene lost 4 bases and the J gene lost 10 bases, with 15 bases spanning the gap. DNA for the CDR3: TGTGCCAGCAGCTCGCCGACGACTAAGGCGCAGTATTTT. Encoded protein: CASSSPTTKAQYF. The full variable domain, its missing parts supplied by reference TRBV7-9 and TRBJ2-3, is DTGVSQNPRHKITKRGQNVTFRCDPISEHNRLYWYRQTLGQGPEFLTYFQNEAQLEKSRLLSDRFSAERPKGSFSTLEIQRTEQGDSAMYLCASSSPTTKAQYFGPGTRLTVL.

The chain joins TRBV25-1 to TRBJ1-1; 8 bases align to TRBD1. After removal of 4 bases from V and 7 bases from J, the junction contained 8 bases not matched to a gene. CDR3 length: 14 residues. CDR1 and CDR2 from the germline V gene are MGHDK and SYGVNS. As DNA, the CDR3 is TGTGCCAGCAGTGCTCCGGGACAGGCTTATGAAGCTTTCTTT. This codes for CASSAPGQAYEAFF.

This chain joins TRBV7-9 and TRBJ2-5; TRBD2 might be the D (7 bases). The CDR3 contains 15 residues. CDR1 and CDR2 (germline): SEHNR, FQNEAQ (reference sequence). The germline V and J ends were trimmed by 5 bases and 9 bases, with 22 bases remaining between them. This CDR3 is CASSRPSGGGESQYF. The CDR3 nucleotides are TGTGCCAGCAGCAGACCCAGTGGCGGGGGCGAGTCCCAGTACTTC.

The V gene is TRBV6-1, the J gene TRBJ1-3; TRBD1 agrees at 7 bases. The CDR3 covers 14 residues. Germline loops: CDR1 MNHNS, CDR2 SASEGT. V dropped 4 bases and J dropped 7; count of bases not matched to a gene: 7. The CDR3 is CASSVTGTMNTIYF. CDR3 sequence (DNA): TGTGCCAGCAGTGTGACAGGGACAATGAACACCATATATTTT.